This T cell receptor beta chain originates from a study of PD-L1 blockade in urothelial cancer. Across the whole study: Patients commenced intravenous atezolizumab, 1,200 mg every 3 weeks, in 2014.

Regarding the study as a whole: Durable-benefit patients showed greater tumor-associated blood clone expansion at 3 weeks.

The ends were cut back, 4 bases at V and 9 bases at J, with 15 bases in the middle. Looked up from germline, CDR1 is KGHSH and CDR2 is LQKENI. CDR3 length: 13 amino acids. About this clone itself: What it binds is not known.

Sequenced by immunoSEQ multiplex PCR; TCRdb stores in-frame clones only, minus some. The table records around 87,000 clones, roughly 85% of them present only once. The time point: peripheral blood 6 weeks after treatment start. Urothelial carcinoma in patients was locally advanced or metastatic. Each patient gave between 1 and 8 samples, pretreatment and on-treatment. The chain joins TRBV18 to TRBJ1-2; D is possibly TRBD1 (6 bases). The material sequenced was PBMCs, taken around atezolizumab (anti-PD-L1) treatment. The TCR sequence derives from a man between 70 and 80 years old with urothelial cancer. CDR3 region: CASSQDRSSSYTF. Written as DNA, the CDR3 is TGTGCCAGCTCACAGGACAGATCCTCTAGCTACACCTTC.